Below, 7 T cell receptor beta chains from the same sample are listed, as sequenced in a study of PD-L1 blockade in urothelial cancer. Measured with immunoSEQ multiplex PCR; TCRdb has only the in-frame clones, and not every one. Here the sample spans some 50,000 clones, approximately 88% being singletons. Sequencing was performed on PBMCs, taken around atezolizumab (anti-PD-L1) treatment. The receptors were gathered from a man older than 75 with urothelial cancer.

The chain carries TRBV28 and TRBJ2-3; 10 positions match TRBD2. Trimming at V came to 4 bases and at J to 9 bases, leaving 22 bases not matched to a gene. CDR3 length: 19 residues. The germline V gene encodes CDR1 MDHEN and CDR2 SYDVKM. CDR3 nucleotides: TGTGCCAGCAGTTCGCCTTCGTACTCTAGCGGGAGTTCCGGTTGGACGCAGTATTTT. It codes for CASSSPSYSSGSSGWTQYF.

The CDR3 sequence is CASSRTTGEGFYEQYF. DNA of the CDR3: TGCGCCAGCAGCCGCACGACAGGGGAAGGGTTCTACGAGCAGTACTTC. This sequence joins TRBV4-1 and TRBJ2-7, with 8 nucleotides matching TRBD1. Germline V CDR1 and CDR2: MGHRA, YSYEKL. The CDR3 loop spans 16 amino acids. V lost 4 bases, J lost 3 bases, and 11 bases stayed unmatched.

The chain is built from TRBV2 and TRBJ2-2; possibly TRBD2 for D (6 bases). Trimming shortened V by 6 bases and J by 1 base, and 9 bases separated the two germline ends. The CDR3 contains 14 residues. The V gene's germline CDR1 is SNHLY and CDR2 FYNNEI. The CDR3 here is CASSLARNTGELFF. The CDR3 DNA follows: TGTGCCAGCAGCCTAGCGCGGAACACCGGGGAGCTGTTTTTT.

With regard to this clone: Germline and junction disagree at one end, which may indicate a read error. V gene TRBV11-2 combines with J gene TRBJ2-1, with D possibly TRBD2 on 6 matching bases. The CDR3 is 12 residues long. Germline V gene lookup returns CDR1 SGHAT and CDR2 FQNNGV. Here the CDR3 DNA reads TGTGCCAGCAGGTTAGGAGGGCGTGAGCAGTTCTTC. This encodes CASRLGGREQFF.

Here the CDR3 reads CASSVEWSVEQFF. The CDR3 nucleotides read TGTGCCAGCAGCGTAGAGTGGTCAGTAGAGCAGTTCTTC. This chain joins TRBV9 and TRBJ2-1, with D uncertain. The CDR3 consists of 13 residues. Germline CDR1 is SGDLS and CDR2 is YYNGEE. V was trimmed by 0 bases and J by 10 bases, leaving 11 bases between them.

The chain joins TRBV6-1 to TRBJ1-1, with D unresolved. The CDR3 covers 14 residues. With 4 bases removed from V and 1 base from J, the gap between germline ends came to 10 bases. Germline V CDR1 and CDR2: MNHNS, SASEGT. The DNA for the CDR3 is TGTGCCAGCAGTGCTAACCGAGGGAACACTGAAGCTTTCTTT. The encoded protein is CASSANRGNTEAFF.

The rearrangement joins TRBV30 to TRBJ1-4; the D is unclear. The CDR3 loop spans 11 amino acids. The germline V and J ends were trimmed by 1 base and 8 bases, with 5 bases remaining between them. Germline V gene data show CDR1 as GTSNPN and CDR2 as SVGIG (reference sequence). In DNA, the CDR3 is TGTGCCTGGAGTGCAGAAGAAAAACTGTTTTTT. Protein product: CAWSAEEKLFF.